These 12 T cell receptor beta chains came from one sample sequenced in a study of blood T cell repertoires in COVID-19. Clones were read by immunoSEQ multiplex PCR, and TCRdb kept only the in-frame ones, dropping some. The sample includes fewer than 350,000 clones, 90% of them seen just once. Material for sequencing was peripheral blood. The source of these receptors is a woman in her 30s with COVID-19, enrolled during active disease.

The CDR3 reads CASSTSGQYNSPLHF. As DNA, the CDR3 is TGTGCCAGCAGCACCTCCGGACAGTATAATTCACCCCTCCACTTT. The chain couples TRBV7-3 to TRBJ1-6; perhaps TRBD1 as D (6 bases). Germline values: CDR1 SGHTA, CDR2 FQGTGA. V dropped 5 bases and J dropped 4 bases, with 12 bases sitting between them. The CDR3 consists of 15 residues.

This rearrangement joins TRBV5-6 to TRBJ1-2; 9 bases match TRBD1. Trimming removed 4 bases from V and 4 bases from J; junction bases left unmatched: 8. Germline V lookup: CDR1 SGHDT, CDR2 YYEEEE. This CDR3 is built from 15 residues. In nucleotides, the CDR3 is TGTGCCAGCAGCCCGGCGACAGGGGGGATCTATGGCTACACCTTC. Translating it yields CASSPATGGIYGYTF.

This chain connects TRBV9 to TRBJ2-2; D is possibly TRBD2 (7 bases). Per germline, CDR1 SGDLS and CDR2 YYNGEE. The CDR3 length is 17 residues. V was clipped by 0 bases and J by 4 bases, with 16 bases between them. The CDR3 DNA is TGTGCCAGCAGCGTAGGGGTACAGGGAGGGAGCACCGGGGAGCTGTTTTTT. The encoded protein is CASSVGVQGGSTGELFF.

The chain links TRBV18 to TRBJ1-1; D possibly corresponds to TRBD1 (5 bases). The CDR3 has 15 amino acids. Looked up from germline, CDR1 is KGHSH and CDR2 is LQKENI. The germline V and J ends were trimmed by 6 bases and 1 base, with 15 bases remaining between them. As DNA, the CDR3 is TGTGCCAGCTCGACCCAGGGTTCATGGAACACTGAAGCTTTCTTT. This encodes CASSTQGSWNTEAFF.

A single count supports this clone. The chain has TRBV9 and TRBJ2-1; D gene unclear. The CDR3 runs 15 residues. Deletions cut 0 bases from V and 0 bases from J, with 7 bases between. CDR1 SGDLS and CDR2 YYNGEE come from the germline V gene. CDR3 region: CASSVAPFSYNEQFF. The DNA for the CDR3 is TGTGCCAGCAGCGTAGCCCCCTTCTCCTACAATGAGCAGTTCTTC.

The chain is built from TRBV2 and TRBJ2-5, with D maybe TRBD1 (5 bases). The CDR3 is 13 residues long. The V end lost 6 bases, the J end lost 1 base, and 9 bases lay between the germline ends. Per germline, CDR1 SNHLY and CDR2 FYNNEI. The CDR3 protein is CASRRGLQETQYF. In DNA form, the CDR3 reads TGTGCCAGCAGAAGGGGCCTCCAAGAGACCCAGTACTTC.

The chain has TRBV5-1 and TRBJ2-7; the match to TRBD2 covers 8 bases. CDR1 is SGHRS, CDR2 YFSETQ, per germline. With V trimmed by 4 bases and J by 2 bases, 5 bases remained unmatched. The length of the CDR3 is 14 residues. The CDR3 nucleotides read TGCGCCAGCAGCCCGGGAGGGCCGACCTACGAGCAGTACTTC. Its translation: CASSPGGPTYEQYF.

V gene TRBV15 combines with J gene TRBJ1-4; D uncertain. Looked up from germline, CDR1 is LNHNV and CDR2 is YYDKDF (reference sequence). CDR3 length equals 13 residues. Trimming removed 0 bases from V and 5 bases from J, with 4 bases in between. The CDR3 DNA sequence: TGTGCCACCAGCAGAGATCCAAATGAAAAACTGTTTTTT. Its translation: CATSRDPNEKLFF.

This clone came up once. The chain links TRBV30 to TRBJ2-2; D uncertain. Germline V CDR1 and CDR2: GTSNPN, SVGIG (reference sequence). The length of the CDR3 is 12 residues. Deletions cut 7 bases from V and 1 base from J, with 7 bases between. CDR3 loop: CALTRNTGELFF. Here the CDR3 DNA reads TGTGCCTTAACACGGAACACCGGGGAGCTGTTTTTT.

This chain links TRBV19 with TRBJ2-3, with 13 bases matching TRBD2. This CDR3 has 19 residues. V lost 1 base, J lost 2 bases, and 9 bases stayed unmatched. CDR1 is LNHDA and CDR2 is SQIVND in the germline V gene (reference sequence). The CDR3 DNA reads as TGTGCCAGTAGTATAGGGCTGACTAGCGGGAGGATGATCACAGATACGCAGTATTTT. Residues: CASSIGLTSGRMITDTQYF.

This chain uses TRBV5-6 with TRBJ2-7; 7 bases match TRBD1. With 4 bases clipped from V and 5 bases from J, the junction kept 3 bases outside the gene matches. The CDR3 is made up of 12 amino acids. Germline CDR1 and CDR2: SGHDT and YYEEEE. CDR3 sequence (DNA): TGTGCCAGCAGCCGGACAGGCCACGAGCAGTACTTC. Translated, it gives CASSRTGHEQYF.

The chain employs TRBV25-1 and TRBJ1-4; 9 bases match TRBD1. Germline V gives CDR1 MGHDK, CDR2 SYGVNS. This CDR3 has 14 amino acids. The V gene end was trimmed by 3 bases and the J gene end by 8 bases; junction bases not matched to a gene: 4. CDR3 region: CASSDRDRDEKLFF. The CDR3 bases are TGTGCCAGCAGTGATCGGGACAGGGACGAAAAACTGTTTTTT.